This T cell receptor beta chain was captured by sequencing in a study of metastatic and nonmetastatic thyroid tumors. For the study at large: Comparative analysis of repertoires was undertaken across blood and tumor or nodule tissue obtained from malignant and benign thyroid patients.

Study observations and caveats: As reported, TCR beta diversity in blood and tumor was significantly higher in malignant thyroid tumors than in benign nodules.

V was cut by 5 bases and J by 3 bases, with 13 bases left in between. Germline CDR1 reads DFQATT; CDR2 reads SNEGSKA (reference sequence). CDR3 length equals 13 residues. Remarks on this clone: The target antigen is unknown.

Patients underwent thyroid surgery, and none had received any treatment before it. As handled by the study authors: Construction of a distant-metastasis classifier for papillary thyroid cancer relied on CDR3 differences across clinicopathological groups. TCRdb re-called the PCR reads via MiXCR. What appears here as the V and J calls and clone size reflects TCRdb's work, not the paper's. The data contain over 50,000 clones, just under 30% of them singletons. Sequencing was performed on blood. The chain recombines TRBV20-1 with TRBJ1-2; a weak D match, TRBD1 (5 bases). The receptor comes from a female donor with papillary thyroid cancer or a benign thyroid nodule (not recorded which). Some clones in this sample may be carry-over from other donors' samples. The CDR3 loop is CSALPQGDYGYTF. CDR3 DNA sequence: TGCAGTGCTCTTCCGCAGGGAGACTATGGCTACACCTTC.